This T cell receptor (beta chain) is from a study of T-cell reconstitution after alpha-beta-depleted transplantation in children (dated by TCRdb to 2016 to 2017). Notes on the research overall: Using TCR repertoire profiling, the study quantitatively followed how T-cell immune reconstitution unfolded in children after TCRalphabeta/CD19-depleted allogeneic hematopoietic cell transplantation. The study at large found these results: Over the following months the frequencies of hyperexpanded clones went down, and after one year T-cell counts and TCRbeta diversity were mostly credited to newly produced T cells. Apparently early alphabetaT-cell count recovery about two months after transplant reportedly relied on only several hundred rapidly expanded clones derived from non-depleted graft cells. In some patients, the high TCRbeta diversity seen at day 60 was put down to recipient T cells and intrathymic progenitors that had survived conditioning.

CDR1 and CDR2 were assigned from the germline V gene as SQVTM and ANQGSEA. V is clipped by 4 bases and J by 0 bases, and the sequence between their germline boundaries is 11 bases long. Taken from cysteine to phenylalanine, the CDR3 has 14 residues. Of all the DNA, just the CDR3 is kept, 42 bases in frame from base 1. The treatment or condition tag for this specimen amounts to: allogeneic hematopoietic cell transplantation with graft depleted of TCRalphabeta T cells and CD19 B cells. The children who served as transplant recipients had been given grafts of TCRalphabeta/CD19-depleted allogeneic hematopoietic cells. As concerns this clonotype: The antigen it binds to is not known. Base quality data are lacking; no much larger clone is found one base away.

The library was generated by PCR. TCRdb shows the sequencer as Illumina HiSeq 2500. TCR library preparation used molecular barcoding, with unique molecular identifiers applied to normalize quantification of the TCRbeta repertoire. Using fastp at Q25 and MiXCR, TCRdb reprocessed the public reads and kept productive beta chains. CDR3 protein sequences are deduplicated, and each keeps its most common genes and DNA. The table for this sample lists around 700,000 distinct CDR3 sequences; around 13% of them were counted only once. The ten top clones hold 0.79% of the sample. The receptor was derived from a girl aged 2 to 9 with congenital amegakaryocytic thrombocytopenia, due to receive a stem cell transplant. This material consisted of PBMCs, taken before TCRalphabeta/CD19-depleted stem cell transplant. The sequence joins TRBV29-1 to TRBJ2-3; too little of a D gene remains to name it. The sequence in DNA is TGCAGCGTTGCCCGGGTGATTAGCACAGATACGCAGTATTTT. This codes for CSVARVISTDTQYF.